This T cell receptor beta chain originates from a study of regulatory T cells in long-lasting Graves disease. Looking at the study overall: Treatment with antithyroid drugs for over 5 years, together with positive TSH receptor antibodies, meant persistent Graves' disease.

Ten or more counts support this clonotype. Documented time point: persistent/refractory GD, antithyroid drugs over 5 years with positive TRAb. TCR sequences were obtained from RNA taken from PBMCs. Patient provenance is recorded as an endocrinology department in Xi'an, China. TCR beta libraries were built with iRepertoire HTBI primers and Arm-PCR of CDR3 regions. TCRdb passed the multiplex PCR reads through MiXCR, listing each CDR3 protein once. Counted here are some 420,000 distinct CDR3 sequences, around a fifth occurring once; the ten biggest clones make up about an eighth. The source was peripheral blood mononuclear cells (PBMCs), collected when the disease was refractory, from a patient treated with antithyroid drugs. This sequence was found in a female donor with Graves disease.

The CDR3 nucleotides read TGTGCCAGCAGCCCGACAGTGATGAACACTGAAGCTTTCTTT. Translation gives CASSPTVMNTEAFF. V gene TRBV18 combines with J gene TRBJ1-1, with D possibly TRBD1 on 5 matching bases. The CDR3 sequence is 14 residues long. Between the trimmed V and J ends, which lost 8 bases and 0 bases, there was a span of 13 bases. Germline CDR1 is KGHSH and CDR2 is LQKENI.